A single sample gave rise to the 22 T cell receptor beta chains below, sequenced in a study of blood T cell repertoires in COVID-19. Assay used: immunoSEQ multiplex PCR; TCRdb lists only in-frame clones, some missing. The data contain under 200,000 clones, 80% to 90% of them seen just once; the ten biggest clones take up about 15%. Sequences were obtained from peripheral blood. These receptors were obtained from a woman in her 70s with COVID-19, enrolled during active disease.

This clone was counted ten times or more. DNA of the CDR3: TGTGCCAGCAGTTATATTGGCGGTAGCTCTGGAAACACCATATATTTT. Its translation: CASSYIGGSSGNTIYF. The V gene is TRBV6-5, the J gene TRBJ1-3; D not certain. From germline, CDR1 is MNHEY and CDR2 SVGAGI. CDR3 length equals 16 residues. V lost 3 bases and J lost 0, with 12 bases in between.

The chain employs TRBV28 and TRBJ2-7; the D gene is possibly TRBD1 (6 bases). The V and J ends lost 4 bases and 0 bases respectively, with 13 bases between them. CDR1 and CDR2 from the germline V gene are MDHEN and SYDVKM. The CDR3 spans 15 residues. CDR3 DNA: TGTGCCAGCAGTTCCCTCGGACAGAACTCCTACGAGCAGTACTTC. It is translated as CASSSLGQNSYEQYF.

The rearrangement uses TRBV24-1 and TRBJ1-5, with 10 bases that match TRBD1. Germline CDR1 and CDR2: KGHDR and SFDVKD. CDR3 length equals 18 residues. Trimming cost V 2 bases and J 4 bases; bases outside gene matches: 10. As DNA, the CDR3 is TGTGCCACCAGTGATTCGCGGGACAGGGGTGTGGGGAATCAGCCCCAGCATTTT. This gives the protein CATSDSRDRGVGNQPQHF.

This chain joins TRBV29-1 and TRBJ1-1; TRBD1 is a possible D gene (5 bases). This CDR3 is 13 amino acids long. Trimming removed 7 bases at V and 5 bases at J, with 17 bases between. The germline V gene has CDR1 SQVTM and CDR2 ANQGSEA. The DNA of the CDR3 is TGCAGCGCCCTTGGGGGGACGTGGACTGAAGCTTTCTTT. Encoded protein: CSALGGTWTEAFF.

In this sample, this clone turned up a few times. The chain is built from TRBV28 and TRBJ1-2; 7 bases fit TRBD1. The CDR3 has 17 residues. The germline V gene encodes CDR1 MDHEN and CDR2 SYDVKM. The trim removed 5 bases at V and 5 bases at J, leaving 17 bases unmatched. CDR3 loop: CASSHRDRRPSSYGYTF. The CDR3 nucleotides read TGTGCCAGCAGTCACCGGGACAGAAGACCGAGTTCTTATGGCTACACCTTC.

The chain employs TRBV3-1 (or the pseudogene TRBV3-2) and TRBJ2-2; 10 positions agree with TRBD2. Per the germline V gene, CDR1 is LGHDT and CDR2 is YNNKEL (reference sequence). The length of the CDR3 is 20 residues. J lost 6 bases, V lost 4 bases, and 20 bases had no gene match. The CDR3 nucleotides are TGTGCCAGCAGCCCCTCAAGGTGGGGGCTAGCGGGAGTAAGATCCGGGGAGCTGTTTTTT. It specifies CASSPSRWGLAGVRSGELFF.

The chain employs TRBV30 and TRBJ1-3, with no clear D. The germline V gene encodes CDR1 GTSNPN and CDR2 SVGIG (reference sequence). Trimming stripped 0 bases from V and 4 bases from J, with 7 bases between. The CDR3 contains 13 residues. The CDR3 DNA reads TGTGCCTGGAGTGTACTATTAGGAAACACCATATATTTT. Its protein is CAWSVLLGNTIYF.

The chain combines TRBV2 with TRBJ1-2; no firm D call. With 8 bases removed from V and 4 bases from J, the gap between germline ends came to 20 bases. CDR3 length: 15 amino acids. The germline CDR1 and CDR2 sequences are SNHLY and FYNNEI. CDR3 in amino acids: CASAEQPQKGYGYTF. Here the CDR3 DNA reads TGTGCCAGCGCGGAGCAACCCCAGAAAGGCTATGGCTACACCTTC.

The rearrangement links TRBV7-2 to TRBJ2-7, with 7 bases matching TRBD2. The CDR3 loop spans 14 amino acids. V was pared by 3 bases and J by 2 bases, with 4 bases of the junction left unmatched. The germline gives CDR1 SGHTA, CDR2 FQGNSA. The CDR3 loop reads CASSFGGSAYEQYF. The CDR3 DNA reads TGTGCCAGCAGCTTTGGCGGGAGTGCCTACGAGCAGTACTTC.

The CDR3 loop reads CASSHAGQGASEQYF. The CDR3 DNA reads TGTGCCAGCAGCCATGCTGGGCAGGGGGCGAGCGAGCAGTACTTC. The chain combines TRBV28 with TRBJ2-7; 8 positions agree with TRBD1. Per germline, CDR1 MDHEN and CDR2 SYDVKM. CDR3 length: 15 residues. V gave up 6 bases and J gave up 6 bases; unmatched junction bases: 13.

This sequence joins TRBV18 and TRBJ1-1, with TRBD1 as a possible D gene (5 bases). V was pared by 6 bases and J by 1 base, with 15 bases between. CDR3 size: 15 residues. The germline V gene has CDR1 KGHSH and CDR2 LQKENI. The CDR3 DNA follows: TGTGCCAGCTCTCAAGGGGCTGTCCAGAACACTGAAGCTTTCTTT. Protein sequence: CASSQGAVQNTEAFF.

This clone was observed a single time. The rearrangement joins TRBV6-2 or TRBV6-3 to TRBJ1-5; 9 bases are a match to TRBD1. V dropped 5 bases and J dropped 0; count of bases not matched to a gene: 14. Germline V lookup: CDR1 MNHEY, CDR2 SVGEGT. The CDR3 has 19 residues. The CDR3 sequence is CASSRDTGQGQYSNQPQHF. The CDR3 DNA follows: TGTGCCAGCAGTAGGGATACGGGACAGGGCCAATATAGCAATCAGCCCCAGCATTTT.

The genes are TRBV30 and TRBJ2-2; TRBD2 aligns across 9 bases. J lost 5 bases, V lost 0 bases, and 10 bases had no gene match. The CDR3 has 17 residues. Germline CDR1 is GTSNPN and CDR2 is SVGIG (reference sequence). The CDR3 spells CAWSVRSAGGGTGELFF. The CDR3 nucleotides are TGTGCCTGGAGTGTACGATCAGCGGGAGGAGGGACCGGGGAGCTGTTTTTT.

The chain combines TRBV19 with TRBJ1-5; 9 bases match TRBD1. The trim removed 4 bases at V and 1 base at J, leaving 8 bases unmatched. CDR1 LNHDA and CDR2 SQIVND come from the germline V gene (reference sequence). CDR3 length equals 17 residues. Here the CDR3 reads CASSRSTGGASNQPQHF. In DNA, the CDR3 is TGTGCCAGTAGTAGATCTACAGGGGGCGCGAGCAATCAGCCCCAGCATTTT.

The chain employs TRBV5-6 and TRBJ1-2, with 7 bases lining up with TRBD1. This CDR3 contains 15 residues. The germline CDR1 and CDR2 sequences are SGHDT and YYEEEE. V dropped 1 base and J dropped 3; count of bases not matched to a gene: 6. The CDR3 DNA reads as TGTGCCAGCAGCTTGTTCCAGGGGGGACACTATGGCTACACCTTC. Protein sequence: CASSLFQGGHYGYTF.

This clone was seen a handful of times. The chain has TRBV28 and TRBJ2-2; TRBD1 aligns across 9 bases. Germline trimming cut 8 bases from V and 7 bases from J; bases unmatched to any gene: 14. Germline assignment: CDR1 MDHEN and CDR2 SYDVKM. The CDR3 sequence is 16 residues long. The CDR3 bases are TGTGCCAGCTACTCCTCCGGGACAGGGACGAGCGGGGAGCTGTTTTTT. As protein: CASYSSGTGTSGELFF. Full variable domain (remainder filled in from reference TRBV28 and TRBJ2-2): DVKVTQSSRYLVKRTGEKVFLECVQDMDHENMFWYRQDPGLGLRLIYFSYDVKMKEKGDIPEGYSVSREKKERFSLILESASTNQTSMYLCASYSSGTGTSGELFFGEGSRLTVL.

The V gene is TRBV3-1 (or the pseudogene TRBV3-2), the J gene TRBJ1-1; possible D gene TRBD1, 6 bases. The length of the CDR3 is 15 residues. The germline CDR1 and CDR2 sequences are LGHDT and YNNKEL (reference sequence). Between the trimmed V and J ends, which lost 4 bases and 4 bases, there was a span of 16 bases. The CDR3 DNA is TGTGCCAGCAGCCCCGAAGGGGGTTGGGGCACTGAAGCTTTCTTT. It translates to CASSPEGGWGTEAFF.

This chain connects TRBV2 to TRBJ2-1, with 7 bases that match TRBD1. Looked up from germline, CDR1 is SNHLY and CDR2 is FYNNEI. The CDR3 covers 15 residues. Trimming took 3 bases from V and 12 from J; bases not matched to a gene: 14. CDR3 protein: CASSEHRGKLDVQFF. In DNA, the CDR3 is TGTGCCAGCAGTGAGCACAGGGGTAAGTTGGACGTGCAGTTCTTC.

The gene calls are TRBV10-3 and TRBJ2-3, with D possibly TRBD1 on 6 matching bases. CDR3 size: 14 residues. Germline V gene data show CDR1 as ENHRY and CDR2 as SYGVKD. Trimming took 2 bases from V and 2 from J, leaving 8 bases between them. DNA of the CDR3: TGTGCCATCAGTGAGGGACAGCCCACAGATACGCAGTATTTT. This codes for CAISEGQPTDTQYF.

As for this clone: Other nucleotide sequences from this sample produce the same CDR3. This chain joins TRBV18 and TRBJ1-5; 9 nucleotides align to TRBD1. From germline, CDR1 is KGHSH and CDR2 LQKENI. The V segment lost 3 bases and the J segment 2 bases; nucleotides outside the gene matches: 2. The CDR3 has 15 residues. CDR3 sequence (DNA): TGTGCCAGCTCACCGGACAGGGGAGGCAATCAGCCCCAGCATTTT. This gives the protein CASSPDRGGNQPQHF.

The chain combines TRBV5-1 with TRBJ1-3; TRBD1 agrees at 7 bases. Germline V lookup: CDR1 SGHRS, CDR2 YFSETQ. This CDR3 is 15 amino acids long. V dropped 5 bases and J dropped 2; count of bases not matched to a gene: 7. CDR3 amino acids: CASSQPQGPGNTIYF. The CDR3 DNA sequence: TGCGCCAGCAGTCAGCCACAGGGGCCTGGAAACACCATATATTTT. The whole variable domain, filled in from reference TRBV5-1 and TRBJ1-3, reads KAGVTQTPRYLIKTRGQQVTLSCSPISGHRSVSWYQQTPGQGLQFLFEYFSETQRNKGNFPGRFSGRQFSNSRSEMNVSTLELGDSALYLCASSQPQGPGNTIYFGEGSWLTVV.

The CDR3 is CAWSLLAAGNDQPQHF. Written as DNA, the CDR3 is TGTGCCTGGAGTCTACTCGCGGCGGGGAACGATCAGCCCCAGCATTTT. The rearrangement links TRBV30 to TRBJ1-5, with D uncertain. The CDR3 has 16 residues. Germline CDR1 reads GTSNPN; CDR2 reads SVGIG (reference sequence). V gave up 2 bases and J gave up 5 bases, with 19 bases separating them.